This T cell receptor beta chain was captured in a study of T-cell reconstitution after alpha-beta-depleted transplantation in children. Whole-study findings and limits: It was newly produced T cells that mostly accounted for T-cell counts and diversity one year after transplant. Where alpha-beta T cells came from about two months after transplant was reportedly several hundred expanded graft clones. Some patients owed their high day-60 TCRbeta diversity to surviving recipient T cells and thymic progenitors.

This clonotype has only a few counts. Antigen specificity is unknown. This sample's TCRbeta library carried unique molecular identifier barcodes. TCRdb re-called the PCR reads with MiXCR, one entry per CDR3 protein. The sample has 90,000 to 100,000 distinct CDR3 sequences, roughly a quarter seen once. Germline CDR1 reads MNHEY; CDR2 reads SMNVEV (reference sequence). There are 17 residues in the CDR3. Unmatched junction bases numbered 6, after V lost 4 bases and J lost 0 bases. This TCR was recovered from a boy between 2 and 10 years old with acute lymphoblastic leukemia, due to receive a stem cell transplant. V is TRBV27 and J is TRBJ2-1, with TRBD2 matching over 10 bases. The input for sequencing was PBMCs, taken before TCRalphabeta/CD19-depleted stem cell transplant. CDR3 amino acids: CASSSRTSGSSYNEQFF. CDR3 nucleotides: TGTGCCAGCAGTTCGCGGACTAGCGGAAGCTCCTACAATGAGCAGTTCTTC.